The 11 T cell receptor beta chains listed next were all sequenced from one sample in a study of T cells after yellow fever vaccination. TCRdb re-derived calls from the 5' RACE reads in MiXCR, one entry per CDR3 protein. Found here are nearly 550,000 distinct CDR3 sequences, roughly a fifth of them singletons; the top ten hold 13% to 15%. The sample in question was PBMCs, obtained 15 days after the yellow fever booster vaccination. These receptors were collected from a man between 25 and 39 years old who received the YFV17D yellow fever vaccine.

This chain uses TRBV5-1 with TRBJ2-2, with no clear D. Trimming shortened V by 6 bases and J by 5 bases, and 23 bases separated the two germline ends. The V gene's germline CDR1 is SGHRS and CDR2 YFSETQ. There are 17 residues in the CDR3. CDR3 region: CASNTAVENQGTGELFF. DNA of the CDR3: TGCGCCAGCAACACGGCCGTGGAGAATCAAGGGACCGGGGAGCTGTTTTTT.

J is TRBJ1-4 and V is TRBV12-3 or TRBV12-4; D is unresolved. This CDR3 is built from 15 residues. Trimming pared 2 bases from V and 5 bases from J, leaving 12 bases between. CDR3 sequence: CASSLLDRHNEKLFF. The CDR3 DNA reads TGTGCCAGCAGTTTACTGGACCGACACAATGAAAAACTGTTTTTT.

V usage is TRBV6-2 or TRBV6-3 and J usage is TRBJ2-1, with TRBD2 identical over 7 bases. This CDR3 has 15 amino acids. Germline V gene sequence: CDR1 MNHEY, CDR2 SVGEGT. Trimming removed 2 bases from V and 7 bases from J; junction bases left unmatched: 8. The CDR3 DNA follows: TGTGCCAGCAGTTACATTGCGGGAGCGCGAAATGAGCAGTTCTTC. This encodes CASSYIAGARNEQFF.

The chain is built from TRBV2 and TRBJ2-1, with D possibly TRBD2 on 5 matching bases. This CDR3 has 11 residues. Germline CDR1 reads SNHLY; CDR2 reads FYNNEI. Trimming cost V 4 bases and J 10 bases, with 8 bases left between them. In nucleotides, the CDR3 is TGTGCCAGCAGTGTCCCGGGGGAGCAGTTCTTC. It yields the protein CASSVPGEQFF.

The chain couples TRBV5-1 to TRBJ1-2; D unclear. Trimming left V 0 bases short and J 2 bases short, with 8 bases between. CDR1 SGHRS and CDR2 YFSETQ come from the germline V gene. CDR3 length equals 14 residues. Here the CDR3 reads CASSLAYRNYGYTF. CDR3 in DNA: TGCGCCAGCAGCTTGGCATACCGAAACTATGGCTACACCTTC.

The chain uses TRBV7-2 and TRBJ2-1; 9 bases match TRBD2. Germline lookup yields CDR1 SGHTA and CDR2 FQGNSA. The length of the CDR3 is 16 residues. The V gene end was trimmed by 5 bases and the J gene end by 5 bases; junction bases not matched to a gene: 10. Here the CDR3 DNA reads TGTGCCAGCAGCCACAGAGCCCTAGCGGGAAACAATGAGCAGTTCTTC. Its protein product is CASSHRALAGNNEQFF.

This chain connects TRBV5-4 to TRBJ2-7, with TRBD1 matching over 7 bases. Germline V gene sequence: CDR1 SGHNT, CDR2 YYREEE (reference sequence). The CDR3 length is 13 residues. V trimming: 7 bases; J trimming: 2 bases; junction bases outside the gene matches: 6. CDR3 coding DNA: TGTGCCAGCGGTCGGGACAGAGCCTACGAGCAGTACTTC. It codes for CASGRDRAYEQYF. Filled out from reference TRBV5-4 and TRBJ2-7, the complete variable domain reads ETGVTQSPTHLIKTRGQQVTLRCSSQSGHNTVSWYQQALGQGPQFIFQYYREEENGRGNFPPRFSGLQFPNYSSELNVNALELDDSALYLCASGRDRAYEQYFGPGTRLTVT.

Only a few counts were recorded for this clonotype. The rearrangement uses TRBV12-3 or TRBV12-4 and TRBJ2-1; possible D gene TRBD1, 5 bases. The CDR3 loop spans 12 amino acids. Trimming stripped 7 bases from V and 7 bases from J, with 11 bases between. CDR3 residues: CASTPQGNEQFF. In nucleotides, the CDR3 is TGTGCCAGCACCCCCCAGGGTAATGAGCAGTTCTTC.

The chain has TRBV20-1 and TRBJ2-7; TRBD2 aligns across 13 bases. CDR1 and CDR2 from the germline V gene are DFQATT and SNEGSKA (reference sequence). V shed 6 bases, J shed 5 bases, and the junction held 7 bases outside the gene matches. There are 14 residues in the CDR3. The CDR3: CSAQGLAGPHEQYF. The CDR3 DNA follows: TGCAGTGCCCAGGGACTAGCGGGGCCGCACGAGCAGTACTTC.

The chain couples TRBV28 to TRBJ2-3; 12 positions match TRBD2. V shed 4 bases and J 7 bases; nucleotides not matched to a gene: 6. The germline V gene encodes CDR1 MDHEN and CDR2 SYDVKM. This CDR3 is 15 amino acids long. CDR3 region: CASSSPGLAGYTQYF. The CDR3 DNA is TGTGCCAGCAGTTCCCCGGGACTAGCGGGCTATACGCAGTATTTT.

The V gene is TRBV7-9, the J gene TRBJ2-7, with 8 bases matching TRBD2. This CDR3 has 16 amino acids. J gave up 5 bases and V 1 base, and 10 bases lay outside the gene matches. Per germline, CDR1 SEHNR and CDR2 FQNEAQ (reference sequence). CDR3 region: CASSLEVVAGLDEQYF. CDR3 nucleotide sequence: TGTGCCAGCAGCTTAGAGGTGGTAGCGGGACTGGACGAGCAGTACTTC.